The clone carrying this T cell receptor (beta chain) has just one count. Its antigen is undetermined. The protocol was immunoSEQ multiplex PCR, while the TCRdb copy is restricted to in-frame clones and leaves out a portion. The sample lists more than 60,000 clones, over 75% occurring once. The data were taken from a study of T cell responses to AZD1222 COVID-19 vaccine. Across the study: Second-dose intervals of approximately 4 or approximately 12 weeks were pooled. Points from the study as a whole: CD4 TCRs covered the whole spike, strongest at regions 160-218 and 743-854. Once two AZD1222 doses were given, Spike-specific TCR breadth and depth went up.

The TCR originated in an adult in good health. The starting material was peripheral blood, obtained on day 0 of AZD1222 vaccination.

The CDR3 sequence: CASSSGGTDTQYF. CDR3 coding DNA: TGTGCCAGCAGCTCAGGGGGAACAGATACGCAGTATTTT. The chain recombines TRBV7-3 with TRBJ2-3; 7 nucleotides align to TRBD1. The CDR3 contains 13 residues. Germline loops: CDR1 SGHTA, CDR2 FQGTGA. J gave up 3 bases and V 4 bases, and 1 base lay outside the gene matches.